This T cell receptor beta chain was sequenced for a study of T-cell reconstitution after alpha-beta-depleted transplantation in children. Preparation of the TCRbeta library used unique molecular identifiers. TCRdb fed the PCR reads into MiXCR, producing one record per CDR3 protein. The table records about 980,000 distinct CDR3 sequences, around 30% of them present only once. In germline, CDR1 is DFQATT, CDR2 SNEGSKA (reference sequence). The CDR3 extends over 12 amino acids. The V end was cut by 3 bases, the J end by 1 base, with 7 bases between. The genes are TRBV20-1 and TRBJ2-7, with D perhaps matching TRBD2 (5 bases). Sequencing used PBMCs, mostly from graft donor cells, obtained 360 days after TCRalphabeta/CD19-depleted stem cell transplant. This receptor was identified in a boy in the first two years of life who had a stem cell transplant for SCID, so the T cells may come from the graft donor. This CDR3 reads CSASEGSYEQYF. The CDR3 nucleotides read TGCAGTGCTAGCGAGGGTTCCTACGAGCAGTACTTC.